This entry lists 27 T cell receptor beta chains sequenced from one sample in a study of blood T cell repertoires in COVID-19. The method was immunoSEQ multiplex PCR; TCRdb's version includes in-frame clones alone and lacks a portion of them. The sample includes nearly 35,000 clones, 85% of them seen just once. Sequenced material: peripheral blood. These receptors all come from a human donor with acute or convalescent COVID-19. The donor label of this sample is uncertain.

The chain joins TRBV6-2 or TRBV6-3 to TRBJ2-7; 9 bases agree with TRBD2. The junction had 14 bases not matched to a gene; V was cut back by 2 bases and J by 3 bases. The CDR3 is made up of 18 amino acids. In germline, CDR1 is MNHEY, CDR2 SVGEGT. The CDR3 spells CASSYDPTLAGADYEQYF. CDR3 bases: TGTGCCAGCAGTTACGATCCTACATTAGCGGGAGCAGACTACGAGCAGTACTTC.

J is TRBJ2-5 and V is TRBV20-1; D unresolved. The length of the CDR3 is 11 residues. The V end was cut by 3 bases, the J end by 9 bases, with 11 bases between. The germline V gene has CDR1 DFQATT and CDR2 SNEGSKA (reference sequence). CDR3 loop: CSASNQLAQYF. The CDR3 nucleotides are TGCAGTGCTAGCAATCAGTTGGCCCAGTACTTC.

The genes are TRBV7-2 and TRBJ1-1; D unresolved. The CDR3 has 14 residues. CDR1 is SGHTA, CDR2 FQGNSA, per germline. The V end lost 6 bases, the J end lost 0 bases, and 11 bases lay between the germline ends. The CDR3 DNA is TGTGCCAGCAGTACAGTGAGAGTGAACACTGAAGCTTTCTTT. Protein product: CASSTVRVNTEAFF.

The chain combines TRBV28 with TRBJ1-5, with D perhaps TRBD1 (5 bases). Germline V lookup: CDR1 MDHEN, CDR2 SYDVKM. There are 13 residues in the CDR3. V was pared by 8 bases and J by 4 bases, with 12 bases between. CDR3 coding DNA: TGTGCCAGCGGGGGGGGGAGGAATCAGCCCCAGCATTTT. This sequence encodes CASGGGRNQPQHF.

The rearrangement links TRBV5-5 to TRBJ1-1; D unclear. CDR3 length: 14 amino acids. Trimming left V 1 base short and J 11 bases short, with 18 bases between. CDR1 is SGHKS, CDR2 YYEKEE, per germline (reference sequence). The CDR3 DNA sequence: TGTGCCAGCAGCTTGAGCGGCCAAATCGTAGGGGCTTTCTTT. The encoded protein is CASSLSGQIVGAFF.

The V and J genes are TRBV6-5 and TRBJ1-6, with 10 bases fitting TRBD1. The CDR3 totals 16 residues. V was clipped by 2 bases and J by 13 bases; unmatched bases: 11. The V gene's germline CDR1 is MNHEY and CDR2 SVGAGI. In nucleotides, the CDR3 is TGTGCCAGCAGTTACCTCCGGGACAGGGGCTCGGTTCCCCTCCACTTT. This translates into CASSYLRDRGSVPLHF.

This chain joins TRBV7-2 and TRBJ1-2; the D gene is possibly TRBD1 (5 bases). V was cut by 0 bases and J by 4 bases, with 15 bases left in between. Germline loops: CDR1 SGHTA, CDR2 FQGNSA. The CDR3 contains 16 residues. CDR3 residues: CASSLASGQNSYGYTF. CDR3 nucleotide sequence: TGTGCCAGCAGCTTAGCGTCAGGGCAGAACAGCTATGGCTACACCTTC.

The chain joins TRBV28 to TRBJ1-3; 7 nucleotides line up with TRBD1. Germline CDR1 is MDHEN and CDR2 is SYDVKM. Trimming took 5 bases from V and 7 from J; bases not matched to a gene: 5. This CDR3 region has 13 residues. The CDR3 coding sequence is TGTGCCAGCAGTCCCGGACAGGTCAACACCATATATTTT. Translating gives CASSPGQVNTIYF.

This chain joins TRBV10-3 and TRBJ2-7; 9 bases are a match to TRBD1. Trimming took 10 bases from V and 1 from J; bases not matched to a gene: 5. The germline V gene has CDR1 ENHRY and CDR2 SYGVKD. CDR3 length equals 13 residues. The CDR3: CATKGQGSYEQYF. Here the CDR3 DNA reads TGTGCCACTAAGGGACAGGGTTCCTACGAGCAGTACTTC.

The rearrangement joins TRBV5-4 to TRBJ1-3; TRBD1 agrees at 7 bases. CDR1 is SGHNT and CDR2 is YYREEE in the germline V gene (reference sequence). CDR3 length: 13 amino acids. Germline trimming cut 4 bases from V and 4 bases from J; bases unmatched to any gene: 2. The CDR3 region is CASSTGEGNTIYF. The CDR3 DNA is TGTGCCAGCAGCACAGGGGAGGGAAACACCATATATTTT.

The rearrangement links TRBV5-4 to TRBJ2-6; 7 nucleotides align to TRBD1. Unmatched junction bases numbered 10, after V lost 4 bases and J lost 0 bases. The CDR3 length is 18 residues. Germline CDR1 is SGHNT and CDR2 is YYREEE (reference sequence). CDR3 region: CASSVTGQSTSGANVLTF. The DNA of the CDR3 is TGTGCCAGCAGCGTAACGGGACAGAGTACCTCTGGGGCCAACGTCCTGACTTTC. Full variable domain (outside the CDR3, taken from reference TRBV5-4 and TRBJ2-6): ETGVTQSPTHLIKTRGQQVTLRCSSQSGHNTVSWYQQALGQGPQFIFQYYREEENGRGNFPPRFSGLQFPNYSSELNVNALELDDSALYLCASSVTGQSTSGANVLTFGAGSRLTVL.

J is TRBJ1-3 and V is TRBV3-1 (or the pseudogene TRBV3-2); D unresolved. Germline CDR1 reads LGHDT; CDR2 reads YNNKEL (reference sequence). This CDR3 has 15 residues. With 3 bases removed from V and 2 bases from J, the gap between germline ends came to 11 bases. The CDR3: CASSQSVGTGNTIYF. In nucleotides, the CDR3 is TGTGCCAGCAGCCAGAGCGTCGGTACTGGAAACACCATATATTTT.

The gene calls are TRBV5-5 and TRBJ2-3; 7 bases match TRBD2. V gave up 1 base and J gave up 1 base; unmatched junction bases: 3. Germline CDR1 reads SGHKS; CDR2 reads YYEKEE (reference sequence). The CDR3 loop spans 15 amino acids. CDR3 nucleotides: TGTGCCAGCAGCTTGCCGGGGGGTGGCACAGATACGCAGTATTTT. The encoded protein is CASSLPGGGTDTQYF.

The chain uses TRBV18 and TRBJ1-1; perhaps TRBD1 as D (5 bases). This CDR3 comprises 15 residues. Trimming removed 4 bases from V and 0 bases from J, with 12 bases in between. Germline V gene lookup returns CDR1 KGHSH and CDR2 LQKENI. In DNA form, the CDR3 reads TGTGCCAGCTCACAAGCGGGGGATATGAACACTGAAGCTTTCTTT. This encodes CASSQAGDMNTEAFF.

V and J are TRBV18 and TRBJ2-2; TRBD1 agrees at 7 bases. Germline assignment: CDR1 KGHSH and CDR2 LQKENI. CDR3 length: 16 residues. The ends lost 1 base at V and 1 base at J; junction bases unmatched: 3. Here the CDR3 reads CASSPQGGENTGELFF. CDR3 bases: TGTGCCAGCTCACCACAAGGGGGCGAGAACACCGGGGAGCTGTTTTTT.

V gene TRBV5-4 combines with J gene TRBJ1-2; 8 bases map to TRBD1. The CDR3 is 12 amino acids. The germline V gene has CDR1 SGHNT and CDR2 YYREEE (reference sequence). V dropped 0 bases and J dropped 8; count of bases not matched to a gene: 0. CDR3: CASSLAGGGYTF. In nucleotides, the CDR3 is TGTGCCAGCAGCTTGGCAGGGGGCGGCTACACCTTC. The variable domain in full, with the rest retrieved from reference TRBV5-4 and TRBJ1-2, is ETGVTQSPTHLIKTRGQQVTLRCSSQSGHNTVSWYQQALGQGPQFIFQYYREEENGRGNFPPRFSGLQFPNYSSELNVNALELDDSALYLCASSLAGGGYTFGSGTRLTVV.

This clone was counted between two and nine times. The chain recombines TRBV19 with TRBJ2-7; 7 bases are a match to TRBD1. Germline lookup yields CDR1 LNHDA and CDR2 SQIVND (reference sequence). This CDR3 has 15 residues. V lost 6 bases and J lost 0; bases outside the gene matches: 8. The CDR3 nucleotides read TGTGCCAGTAGCCTTACAGGGGACCCCTCCTACGAGCAGTACTTC. This encodes CASSLTGDPSYEQYF.

On this clone: Other nucleotide sequences from this sample produce the same CDR3. The chain joins TRBV12-3 or TRBV12-4 to TRBJ1-6; no clear D. CDR3 length equals 12 residues. V lost 3 bases and J 9 bases, leaving 6 bases between the germline ends. The CDR3 here is CASSFSGSPLHF. Written as DNA, the CDR3 is TGTGCCAGCAGTTTTTCCGGTTCACCCCTCCACTTT.

V usage is TRBV29-1 and J usage is TRBJ1-2; 7 bases align to TRBD1. Germline trimming cut 6 bases from V and 7 bases from J; bases unmatched to any gene: 5. The CDR3 totals 11 residues. CDR1 and CDR2 from the germline V gene are SQVTM and ANQGSEA. The CDR3: CSVTHRGGYTF. The CDR3 bases are TGCAGCGTAACCCACAGGGGTGGCTACACCTTC.

The chain joins TRBV5-6 to TRBJ2-5, with 7 bases that match TRBD2. The trim removed 2 bases at V and 4 bases at J, leaving 11 bases unmatched. CDR3 length equals 16 residues. Germline V CDR1 and CDR2: SGHDT, YYEEEE. The CDR3: CASSFRREPPGETQYF. The CDR3 DNA is TGTGCCAGCAGCTTCAGGCGGGAGCCACCCGGAGAGACCCAGTACTTC.

This chain links TRBV19 with TRBJ2-1; 7 bases map to TRBD2. Germline V CDR1 and CDR2: LNHDA, SQIVND (reference sequence). J lost 5 bases, V lost 3 bases, and 7 bases had no gene match. This CDR3 is 15 amino acids long. The DNA for the CDR3 is TGTGCCAGTAGTATGTACAGTAGCGGGCACAATGAGCAGTTCTTC. Translating gives CASSMYSSGHNEQFF. The full variable domain, completed using reference TRBV19 and TRBJ2-1, is DGGITQSPKYLFRKEGQNVTLSCEQNLNHDAMYWYRQDPGQGLRLIYYSQIVNDFQKGDIAEGYSVSREKKESFPLTVTSAQKNPTAFYLCASSMYSSGHNEQFFGPGTRLTVL.

This chain joins TRBV29-1 and TRBJ1-2; 9 bases align to TRBD1. CDR1 is SQVTM, CDR2 ANQGSEA, per germline. The CDR3 contains 16 residues. Trimming took 4 bases from V and 2 from J; bases not matched to a gene: 11. CDR3 nucleotide sequence: TGCAGCGTTGGATCCGGGACAGGGATGCTGAACTATGGCTACACCTTC. Protein product: CSVGSGTGMLNYGYTF.

CDR3 bases: TGTGCCAGCAGCCGCGGGACCGATGAAGCTTTCTTT. Protein product: CASSRGTDEAFF. This rearrangement joins TRBV5-4 to TRBJ1-1; D possibly corresponds to TRBD1 (5 bases). V was pared by 4 bases and J by 7 bases, with 11 bases between. The length of the CDR3 is 12 residues. Germline V CDR1 and CDR2: SGHNT, YYREEE (reference sequence).

J is TRBJ1-4 and V is TRBV15, with a weak D call TRBD1 (6 bases). Trimming took off 0 bases at V and 12 bases at J, with 20 bases between the two ends. CDR3 length: 16 residues. In germline, CDR1 is LNHNV, CDR2 YYDKDF (reference sequence). CDR3 loop: CATSREGGPLGGQLFF. The CDR3 coding sequence is TGTGCCACCAGCAGAGAGGGGGGACCTCTCGGGGGGCAACTGTTTTTT.

This clone was seen a handful of times. The chain couples TRBV4-3 to TRBJ1-6; D gene ambiguous. Per germline, CDR1 LGHNA and CDR2 YSLEER. V was pared by 0 bases and J by 10 bases, with 16 bases between. CDR3 size: 16 residues. The CDR3 protein is CASSQEARGFGSPLHF. The CDR3 coding sequence is TGCGCCAGCAGCCAAGAGGCCAGAGGTTTTGGATCACCCCTCCACTTT.

The gene calls are TRBV29-1 and TRBJ2-1; TRBD2 agrees at 13 bases. Germline CDR1 SQVTM, CDR2 ANQGSEA. After removal of 5 bases from V and 6 bases from J, the junction contained 31 bases not matched to a gene. The CDR3 contains 23 residues. The CDR3 DNA reads as TGCAGCGTTTTATCGCCCCGACCCACCCACCAAAGGACTAGCGGGAGCACCTTCAATGAGCAGTTCTTC. This translates into CSVLSPRPTHQRTSGSTFNEQFF.

The J gene is TRBJ2-1, the V gene TRBV19, with 9 bases fitting TRBD2. Germline trimming cut 7 bases from V and 1 base from J; bases unmatched to any gene: 11. The CDR3 totals 17 residues. The germline V gene encodes CDR1 LNHDA and CDR2 SQIVND (reference sequence). DNA of the CDR3: TGTGCCAGTAAAATCCGTCATAGCGGGAGTTCCTACAATGAGCAGTTCTTC. Protein sequence: CASKIRHSGSSYNEQFF.